This T cell receptor beta chain came from a study of cytomegalovirus exposure and HLA in healthy donors. The assay was immunoSEQ multiplex PCR, and TCRdb's table has in-frame clones only and misses some. The profile shows 220,000 or so clones, around 80% of them singletons. Germline V gene lookup returns CDR1 SNHLY and CDR2 FYNNEI. V lost 4 bases, J lost 4 bases, and 13 bases stayed unmatched. CDR3 length: 17 amino acids. Input material: PBMCs. The V call is TRBV2, the J call TRBJ2-1; 7 positions agree with TRBD2. The TCR originated in a woman in her twenties or thirties in good health and CMV-seropositive. CDR3 sequence reads: CASSGGTDGRSYNEQFF. CDR3 sequence (DNA): TGTGCCAGCAGTGGGGGGACGGACGGGAGGTCATACAATGAGCAGTTCTTC.